Presented here are 15 T cell receptor beta chains from one specimen sequenced in a study of shared clonotypes between healthy human individuals. The repertoire was sequenced with immunoSEQ multiplex PCR; TCRdb's copy has only in-frame clones and lacks some. The sample lists 90,000 to 120,000 clones, 68% occurring once. Sequenced: memory CD8+ T cells sorted from blood. The subset was: CD45RO+ cells pooled with CCR7-negative TemRA cells. The receptors come from a young woman in good health.

The chain links TRBV7-6 to TRBJ1-5; 8 nucleotides agree with TRBD1. This CDR3 has 17 amino acids. CDR1 SGHVS and CDR2 FNYEAQ come from the germline V gene. J was trimmed by 3 bases and V by 0 bases; bases with no gene match: 7. Here the CDR3 DNA reads TGTGCCAGCAGCTTAGCGCCTAGACAGGGGATCAATCAGCCCCAGCATTTT. It is translated as CASSLAPRQGINQPQHF.

This chain uses TRBV5-1 with TRBJ2-4, with D perhaps TRBD2 (5 bases). Germline lookup yields CDR1 SGHRS and CDR2 YFSETQ. V was pared by 5 bases and J by 7 bases, with 16 bases between. This CDR3 region has 14 residues. CDR3 loop: CASSTQATGNIQYF. In DNA, the CDR3 is TGCGCCAGCAGTACCCAGGCTACGGGGAACATTCAGTACTTC. Looking up the rest from reference TRBV5-1 and TRBJ2-4 gives the full variable domain: KAGVTQTPRYLIKTRGQQVTLSCSPISGHRSVSWYQQTPGQGLQFLFEYFSETQRNKGNFPGRFSGRQFSNSRSEMNVSTLELGDSALYLCASSTQATGNIQYFGAGTRLSVL.

This clone came up once. The chain recombines TRBV4-1 with TRBJ2-7; D unresolved. There are 15 residues in the CDR3. Per the germline V gene, CDR1 is MGHRA and CDR2 is YSYEKL. Trimming took 1 base from V and 3 from J, leaving 13 bases between them. The CDR3 sequence is CASSQGKEIFYEQYF. The CDR3 DNA is TGCGCCAGCAGCCAAGGGAAGGAAATATTCTACGAGCAGTACTTC.

The chain uses TRBV5-4 and TRBJ2-2; 8 bases are a match to TRBD2. With 0 bases clipped from V and 6 bases from J, the junction kept 10 bases outside the gene matches. The CDR3 is 17 amino acids. CDR1 and CDR2 (germline): SGHNT, YYREEE (reference sequence). CDR3 nucleotide sequence: TGTGCCAGCAGCTTGGCCGGGCAGCGGGAGTGGTCCGGGGAGCTGTTTTTT. Translated, it gives CASSLAGQREWSGELFF.

The chain is built from TRBV4-1 and TRBJ1-4, with D perhaps matching TRBD1 (5 bases). V was cut by 4 bases and J by 1 base, with 10 bases left in between. The germline gives CDR1 MGHRA, CDR2 YSYEKL. The CDR3 loop spans 15 amino acids. CDR3 nucleotide sequence: TGCGCCAGCAGCCCCAACGGGGGAACTAATGAAAAACTGTTTTTT. This gives the protein CASSPNGGTNEKLFF.

The chain joins TRBV20-1 to TRBJ2-1; D possibly corresponds to TRBD2 (5 bases). From germline, CDR1 is DFQATT and CDR2 SNEGSKA (reference sequence). Trimming took 3 bases from V and 9 from J, leaving 9 bases between them. The CDR3 totals 11 residues. In DNA form, the CDR3 reads TGCAGTGCTAGTCACGGGATTGAGCAGTTCTTC. It translates to CSASHGIEQFF.

This clone appeared a few times. V and J are TRBV19 and TRBJ1-1; D remains unclear. Per germline, CDR1 LNHDA and CDR2 SQIVND (reference sequence). The CDR3 contains 12 residues. Trimming cost V 7 bases and J 3 bases, with 9 bases left between them. The CDR3 sequence is CASTGVYTEAFF. For the CDR3, the DNA is TGTGCCAGTACCGGGGTGTACACTGAAGCTTTCTTT.

The chain recombines TRBV29-1 with TRBJ2-1, with D hard to call. This CDR3 region has 11 residues. Trimming stripped 6 bases from V and 9 bases from J, with 12 bases between. Germline loops: CDR1 SQVTM, CDR2 ANQGSEA. CDR3 DNA sequence: TGCAGCGTACACTTAGTCACTGAGCAGTTCTTC. It is translated as CSVHLVTEQFF.

The chain employs TRBV10-1 and TRBJ2-1, with 10 bases fitting TRBD2. With V trimmed by 5 bases and J by 8 bases, 9 bases remained unmatched. Germline V gives CDR1 WNHNN, CDR2 SYGVQD (reference sequence). The CDR3 is made up of 15 amino acids. CDR3 DNA: TGCGCCAGCAGTAACAAGCGGGAGGGCCTTGATGAGCAGTTCTTC. Amino acid sequence: CASSNKREGLDEQFF.

This clone was detected many times. This CDR3 is also generated by other DNA sequences in the sample. This chain joins TRBV6-4 and TRBJ2-6, with D maybe TRBD1 (5 bases). CDR1 and CDR2 from the germline V gene are MRHNA and SNTAGT. The CDR3 loop spans 16 amino acids. Trimming removed 0 bases from V and 1 base from J, with 7 bases in between. CDR3 loop: CASSDSAGSGANVLTF. For the CDR3, the DNA is TGTGCCAGCAGTGACTCAGCAGGGTCTGGGGCCAACGTCCTGACTTTC.

This clone was detected only once. The chain carries TRBV6-5 and TRBJ2-7; 7 bases agree with TRBD1. From germline, CDR1 is MNHEY and CDR2 SVGAGI. This CDR3 region has 14 residues. The J segment lost 2 bases and the V segment lost 5 bases, leaving 6 bases of the junction unmatched. In DNA, the CDR3 is TGTGCCAGCAGTCCCGGGACAGAAACCTACGAGCAGTACTTC. Amino acid sequence: CASSPGTETYEQYF.

Concerning this clone itself: Other nucleotide sequences from this sample produce the same CDR3. The chain carries TRBV28 and TRBJ2-7; D is uncertain. The CDR3 has 13 amino acids. Trimming cost V 5 bases and J 3 bases, with 11 bases left between them. Per the germline V gene, CDR1 is MDHEN and CDR2 is SYDVKM. CDR3 region: CASSPRAVYEQYF. Written as DNA, the CDR3 is TGTGCCAGCAGTCCCCGGGCGGTCTACGAGCAGTACTTC.

This chain connects TRBV28 to TRBJ1-1; 8 bases are a match to TRBD1. There are 14 residues in the CDR3. Unmatched junction bases numbered 3, after V lost 5 bases and J lost 1 base. Germline-derived CDR1 and CDR2 are MDHEN and SYDVKM. The CDR3 loop is CASSLDRGNTEAFF. As DNA, the CDR3 is TGTGCCAGCAGTCTCGACAGGGGGAACACTGAAGCTTTCTTT.

The rearrangement joins TRBV5-6 to TRBJ2-3; D remains ambiguous. From germline, CDR1 is SGHDT and CDR2 YYEEEE. The ends were cut back, 0 bases at V and 6 bases at J, with 8 bases in the middle. The CDR3 is 13 amino acids. CDR3 nucleotides: TGTGCCAGCAGCTTGGAGACGTCGGATACGCAGTATTTT. Translated, it gives CASSLETSDTQYF.

CDR3 DNA: TGTGCCAGTAGTCGCGACAGGAACACTGAAGCTTTCTTT. It encodes CASSRDRNTEAFF. The genes are TRBV19 and TRBJ1-1; D is perhaps TRBD1 (5 bases). The CDR3 has 13 amino acids. Germline V lookup: CDR1 LNHDA, CDR2 SQIVND (reference sequence). V was clipped by 5 bases and J by 1 base, with 8 bases between them.